One and the same sample provided the 30 T cell receptor beta chains below, sequenced in a study of CD8 T cells in ankylosing spondylitis. Their antigen targets remain unknown. TCRdb processed the 5' RACE reads anew with MiXCR; each CDR3 protein has one entry. The sample has fewer than 450,000 distinct CDR3 sequences; roughly 18% are singletons. Study-wide points: Seemingly distinctive of ankylosing spondylitis blood was a TCR beta motif formed by eight highly homologous variants.

The sample consisted of blood, either unsorted or a sorted T cell fraction (not recorded which). Source of these receptors: a male donor with ankylosing spondylitis.

There are a few counts of this clonotype. V is TRBV7-2 and J is TRBJ1-6; tentative D call: TRBD1 (6 bases). Germline lookup yields CDR1 SGHTA and CDR2 FQGNSA. There are 16 residues in the CDR3. Trimming left V 2 bases short and J 9 bases short, with 17 bases between. CDR3 amino acids: CASSLKGEGLFSPLHF. The CDR3 nucleotides read TGTGCCAGCAGCTTAAAGGGGGAAGGCCTATTTTCACCCCTCCACTTT.

The chain combines TRBV27 with TRBJ1-6; 7 positions match TRBD1. From germline, CDR1 is MNHEY and CDR2 SMNVEV (reference sequence). V dropped 0 bases and J dropped 8; count of bases not matched to a gene: 4. CDR3 size: 15 residues. The CDR3 is CASSLSGTEYSPLHF. CDR3 nucleotide sequence: TGTGCCAGCAGTTTATCCGGGACAGAGTATTCACCCCTCCACTTT.

V gene TRBV7-2 combines with J gene TRBJ1-4, with 7 bases that match TRBD1. The length of the CDR3 is 16 residues. In germline, CDR1 is SGHTA, CDR2 FQGNSA. Germline trimming cut 1 base from V and 8 bases from J; bases unmatched to any gene: 10. This CDR3 is CASSLGLGDRDEKLFF. DNA for the CDR3: TGTGCCAGCAGCTTAGGACTCGGAGACAGGGACGAAAAACTGTTTTTT.

This clonotype appeared a few times. V is TRBV20-1 and J is TRBJ1-5; weak D call: TRBD1 (6 bases). Germline V gene sequence: CDR1 DFQATT, CDR2 SNEGSKA (reference sequence). The CDR3 contains 13 residues. V was cut by 2 bases and J by 4 bases, with 9 bases left in between. The DNA for the CDR3 is TGCAGTGCTAGAATCACAGGGAATCAGCCCCAGCATTTT. The encoded protein is CSARITGNQPQHF.

This clonotype occurred a few times. The chain has TRBV5-1 and TRBJ2-3, with D tentatively TRBD2 (5 bases). Germline CDR1 SGHRS, CDR2 YFSETQ. The CDR3 has 15 amino acids. V dropped 5 bases and J dropped 0 bases, with 13 bases sitting between them. The CDR3 nucleotides are TGCGCCAGCAGACCGACTATAGTAAGCACAGATACGCAGTATTTT. Its protein product is CASRPTIVSTDTQYF. Variable domain in full (rest from reference TRBV5-1 and TRBJ2-3): KAGVTQTPRYLIKTRGQQVTLSCSPISGHRSVSWYQQTPGQGLQFLFEYFSETQRNKGNFPGRFSGRQFSNSRSEMNVSTLELGDSALYLCASRPTIVSTDTQYFGPGTRLTVL.

The V gene is TRBV9, the J gene TRBJ2-1, with D tentatively TRBD2 (7 bases). V lost 3 bases to trimming and J lost 0 bases, with 19 bases between them. The CDR3 loop spans 18 amino acids. CDR1 is SGDLS and CDR2 is YYNGEE in the germline V gene. CDR3 loop: CASSAGGGSLSSYNEQFF. CDR3 coding DNA: TGTGCCAGCAGCGCGGGGGGCGGGTCCCTGAGCTCCTACAATGAGCAGTTCTTC. Supplemented by reference TRBV9 and TRBJ2-1, the full variable domain reads DSGVTQTPKHLITATGQRVTLRCSPRSGDLSVYWYQQSLDQGLQFLIQYYNGEERAKGNILERFSAQQFPDLHSELNLSSLELGDSALYFCASSAGGGSLSSYNEQFFGPGTRLTVL.

The table lists this clonotype with a few counts. The rearrangement joins TRBV3-1 to TRBJ2-2, with 8 nucleotides matching TRBD2. The V segment lost 3 bases and the J segment 4 bases; nucleotides outside the gene matches: 10. Per the germline V gene, CDR1 is LGHDT and CDR2 is YNNKEL (reference sequence). The CDR3 consists of 17 residues. CDR3 nucleotide sequence: TGTGCCAGCAGCCACCGGGGCAGCGGGGGCAGCACCGGGGAGCTGTTTTTT. Its protein product is CASSHRGSGGSTGELFF.

In its sample, this clonotype was seen many times. The chain uses TRBV20-1 and TRBJ2-1, with D uncertain. The V gene lost 0 bases and the J gene lost 5 bases, with 17 bases spanning the gap. CDR1 is DFQATT and CDR2 is SNEGSKA in the germline V gene (reference sequence). The CDR3 consists of 16 residues. CDR3 sequence: CSARDPGDSPNNEQFF. As DNA, the CDR3 is TGCAGTGCTAGAGATCCGGGCGACTCACCAAACAATGAGCAGTTCTTC.

The chain recombines TRBV3-1 with TRBJ2-7; 9 nucleotides agree with TRBD1. CDR1 and CDR2 (germline): LGHDT, YNNKEL (reference sequence). V shed 1 base and J 0 bases; nucleotides not matched to a gene: 4. The CDR3 totals 16 residues. CDR3 in amino acids: CASSQVGQGVSYEQYF. For the CDR3, the DNA is TGTGCCAGCAGCCAAGTGGGACAGGGAGTCTCCTACGAGCAGTACTTC.

The table lists this clonotype with a few counts. This chain joins TRBV2 and TRBJ2-7; the D gene is possibly TRBD1 (6 bases). V was pared by 6 bases and J by 0 bases, with 12 bases between. CDR3 length equals 14 residues. From germline, CDR1 is SNHLY and CDR2 FYNNEI. CDR3 nucleotides: TGTGCCAGCAGGGCGACAGGTCTCTCCTACGAGCAGTACTTC. Protein product: CASRATGLSYEQYF.

This clonotype was counted a few times. The gene calls are TRBV10-3 and TRBJ1-1, with D unclear. CDR1 is ENHRY and CDR2 is SYGVKD in the germline V gene. The CDR3 is 15 amino acids. V lost 0 bases, J lost 1 base, and 9 bases lay in between. CDR3: CAISESGIGNTEAFF. The CDR3 coding sequence is TGTGCCATCAGTGAGTCGGGTATCGGGAACACTGAAGCTTTCTTT.

This clonotype was observed a few times. The chain carries TRBV7-9 and TRBJ1-5; 10 positions agree with TRBD1. Trimming cost V 6 bases and J 7 bases; bases outside gene matches: 12. The CDR3 consists of 16 residues. Germline CDR1 reads SEHNR; CDR2 reads FQNEAQ (reference sequence). CDR3 in amino acids: CASSTPIRDRGQPQHF. Here the CDR3 DNA reads TGTGCCAGCAGTACACCTATCCGGGACAGGGGACAGCCCCAGCATTTT.

The chain links TRBV2 to TRBJ2-3, with D perhaps TRBD2 (5 bases). The CDR3 spans 14 residues. Trimming left V 8 bases short and J 3 bases short, with 15 bases between. Germline assignment: CDR1 SNHLY and CDR2 FYNNEI. The CDR3 region has the DNA TGTGCCAGCGGTGCACAACTAGGGACAGATACGCAGTATTTT. It codes for CASGAQLGTDTQYF.

The rearrangement links TRBV11-2 to TRBJ2-3; 15 bases are a match to TRBD2. J lost 0 bases, V lost 5 bases, and 6 bases had no gene match. Germline V gives CDR1 SGHAT, CDR2 FQNNGV. The CDR3 length is 18 residues. The CDR3 DNA reads TGTGCCAGCAGCCCGGGACTAGCGGGAGGTCCTAGCACAGATACGCAGTATTTT. It specifies CASSPGLAGGPSTDTQYF.

The chain couples TRBV5-6 to TRBJ2-5; perhaps TRBD1 as D (6 bases). CDR3 length: 16 amino acids. V was cut by 0 bases and J by 3 bases, with 15 bases left in between. Germline CDR1 is SGHDT and CDR2 is YYEEEE. The CDR3 protein is CASSLGAGKGEETQYF. The CDR3 DNA follows: TGTGCCAGCAGCTTGGGCGCAGGGAAGGGGGAAGAGACCCAGTACTTC.

The V call is TRBV5-6, the J call TRBJ2-3, with D unclear. V was pared by 4 bases and J by 1 base, with 10 bases between. CDR1 SGHDT and CDR2 YYEEEE come from the germline V gene. The CDR3 is made up of 14 amino acids. The CDR3 DNA is TGTGCCAGCAGCGGTAGGAGAGGCACAGATACGCAGTATTTT. Translation gives CASSGRRGTDTQYF.

This clonotype was seen only a few times. The V call is TRBV29-1, the J call TRBJ1-1; 7 bases fit TRBD1. Germline CDR1 and CDR2: SQVTM and ANQGSEA. This CDR3 spans 12 amino acids. V shed 4 bases, J shed 3 bases, and the junction held 2 bases outside the gene matches. The chain's CDR3 is CSVGQGDTEAFF. The CDR3 DNA reads as TGCAGCGTTGGACAGGGAGACACTGAAGCTTTCTTT.

This clonotype was observed a few times. This rearrangement joins TRBV20-1 to TRBJ2-1, with 10 bases matching TRBD2. The trim removed 3 bases at V and 6 bases at J, leaving 8 bases unmatched. The CDR3 extends over 15 amino acids. Germline CDR1 DFQATT, CDR2 SNEGSKA (reference sequence). The CDR3 nucleotides read TGCAGTGCTAGGAAGCGGGGGGGACAGAGCAATGAGCAGTTCTTC. Translated, it gives CSARKRGGQSNEQFF.

With respect to this clonotype: The junction differs from germline at one of its ends, possibly a read error. The chain employs TRBV3-1 and TRBJ1-2; 8 nucleotides line up with TRBD1. The CDR3 runs to 18 residues. Per germline, CDR1 LGHDT and CDR2 YNNKEL (reference sequence). The CDR3 spells CACSQGGGRGRRNYGYTF. The DNA of the CDR3 is TGTGCCTGCAGCCAAGGGGGCGGCAGGGGGCGCAGGAACTATGGCTACACCTTC.

The genes are TRBV6-1 and TRBJ2-5, with D uncertain. The CDR3 sequence is 17 residues long. Trimming shortened V by 2 bases and J by 5 bases, and 21 bases separated the two germline ends. Germline CDR1 MNHNS, CDR2 SASEGT. The CDR3, as DNA: TGTGCCAGCAGTGAACAGCTTCCTAGGTCCAAAGCGGAGACCCAGTACTTC. This gives the protein CASSEQLPRSKAETQYF.

This clonotype showed up just a few times. The rearrangement joins TRBV18 to TRBJ2-1, with a tentative D call TRBD2 (5 bases). The germline gives CDR1 KGHSH, CDR2 LQKENI. V dropped 2 bases and J dropped 0 bases, with 23 bases sitting between them. This CDR3 contains 20 residues. In nucleotides, the CDR3 is TGTGCCAGCTCACCAACCGGGATCCACGGACCTTCGAGCTCCTACAATGAGCAGTTCTTC. It yields the protein CASSPTGIHGPSSSYNEQFF.

The rearrangement uses TRBV2 and TRBJ2-1; D is uncertain. V was cut by 7 bases and J by 9 bases, with 13 bases left in between. This CDR3 is 12 amino acids long. The V gene's germline CDR1 is SNHLY and CDR2 FYNNEI. CDR3 in DNA: TGTGCCAGCACCACCCTGGGATCTGAGCAGTTCTTC. This codes for CASTTLGSEQFF. The whole variable domain, remainder taken from reference TRBV2 and TRBJ2-1, is EPEVTQTPSHQVTQMGQEVILRCVPISNHLYFYWYRQILGQKVEFLVSFYNNEISEKSEIFDDQFSVERPDGSNFTLKIRSTKLEDSAMYFCASTTLGSEQFFGPGTRLTVL.

The chain joins TRBV18 to TRBJ2-7; 7 nucleotides agree with TRBD1. The CDR3 runs 15 residues. The ends lost 6 bases at V and 3 bases at J; junction bases unmatched: 11. Germline loops: CDR1 KGHSH, CDR2 LQKENI. The CDR3 is CASSPVTGHVYEQYF. The CDR3 nucleotides read TGTGCCAGCTCTCCGGTGACAGGGCACGTCTACGAGCAGTACTTC. The whole variable domain, filled in from reference TRBV18 and TRBJ2-7, reads NAGVMQNPRHLVRRRGQEARLRCSPMKGHSHVYWYRQLPEEGLKFMVYLQKENIIDESGMPKERFSAEFPKEGPSILRIQQVVRGDSAAYFCASSPVTGHVYEQYFGPGTRLTVT.

A remark on this clonotype: One end of the junction fails to match germline, which may point to a read error. V gene TRBV7-8 combines with J gene TRBJ1-6; D might be TRBD1 (5 bases). Germline V gene lookup returns CDR1 SGHVS and CDR2 FQNEAQ. This CDR3 has 13 amino acids. The CDR3 coding sequence is TGTGCCAGCAGCTTAGGCAGTGGGACGAACACTCATTTT. Translated: CASSLGSGTNTHF.

This clonotype was picked up a small number of times. The chain combines TRBV7-2 with TRBJ2-1; D is possibly TRBD2 (5 bases). This CDR3 has 16 amino acids. Germline CDR1 and CDR2: SGHTA and FQGNSA. V shed 5 bases and J shed 7 bases, with 21 bases lying between them. The CDR3 nucleotides read TGTGCCAGCAGCCGGGTTCTCCGAGGGCTCGGGAATGAGCAGTTCTTC. It yields the protein CASSRVLRGLGNEQFF.

This clonotype was detected ten times or more. The V and J genes are TRBV7-2 and TRBJ1-4; no clear D gene. The CDR3 totals 16 residues. V shed 2 bases and J shed 8 bases, with 18 bases lying between them. Germline loops: CDR1 SGHTA, CDR2 FQGNSA. The CDR3 loop is CASSLSSGPRGEKLFF. The CDR3, as DNA: TGTGCCAGCAGCTTATCCTCCGGGCCTCGGGGAGAAAAACTGTTTTTT.

The V and J genes are TRBV6-5 and TRBJ1-1; 7 positions match TRBD1. Germline assignment: CDR1 MNHEY and CDR2 SVGAGI. This CDR3 spans 14 amino acids. V lost 6 bases, J lost 6 bases, and 10 bases stayed unmatched. DNA for the CDR3: TGTGCCAGCAGGCCCTACACAGGGGTGTCTGAAGCTTTCTTT. Amino acid sequence: CASRPYTGVSEAFF.

This clonotype showed up just a few times. The chain has TRBV30 and TRBJ1-6; D may be TRBD1 (5 bases). The germline CDR1 and CDR2 sequences are GTSNPN and SVGIG (reference sequence). The CDR3 is 14 residues long. Trimming shortened V by 3 bases and J by 9 bases, and 15 bases separated the two germline ends. CDR3 amino acids: CAWSLEGRISPLHF. The CDR3 region has the DNA TGTGCCTGGAGCCTCGAGGGGCGAATTTCACCCCTCCACTTT.

The rearrangement joins TRBV11-2 to TRBJ1-2; D is uncertain. Looked up from germline, CDR1 is SGHAT and CDR2 is FQNNGV. The CDR3 totals 13 residues. V was shortened by 1 base and J by 8 bases, with 11 bases between the two germline ends. The DNA of the CDR3 is TGTGCCAGCAGCTTAGGGGAGATAGGCGGCTACACCTTC. Translation: CASSLGEIGGYTF.

This clonotype was detected ten times or more. CDR3 sequence reads: CASSLAPLDRGRSGDTQYF. The CDR3 DNA reads TGCGCCAGCAGCTTGGCCCCACTGGACAGGGGGCGATCAGGCGATACGCAGTATTTT. The chain recombines TRBV5-1 with TRBJ2-3; TRBD1 aligns across 11 bases. The germline gives CDR1 SGHRS, CDR2 YFSETQ. This CDR3 spans 19 amino acids. The V and J ends lost 0 bases and 6 bases, in that order; junction bases with no gene match: 15.